The 27 T cell receptor beta chains presented below share a single source sample, sequenced in a study of shared clonotypes between healthy human individuals. Profiled with immunoSEQ multiplex PCR; TCRdb holds only in-frame clones, not every one. The table records 980,000 or so clones, around 80% of them present only once. The sequencing sample was made of memory CD4+ T cells sorted from blood. Indicated subset: CD45RA-negative fraction. The receptors were sampled from a man between 18 and 35 years old in good health.

The genes are TRBV10-2 and TRBJ1-5; the match to TRBD1 covers 7 bases. This CDR3 has 16 amino acids. The V gene end was trimmed by 2 bases and the J gene end by 3 bases; junction bases not matched to a gene: 7. Germline CDR1 WSHSY, CDR2 SAAADI. The CDR3 loop reads CASSEPTGLFNQPQHF. The DNA of the CDR3 is TGCGCCAGCAGTGAGCCGACAGGGTTGTTCAATCAGCCCCAGCATTTT.

The chain joins TRBV28 to TRBJ2-5; tentatively, D is TRBD2 (5 bases). The DNA matches TRBJ2-7 better at its end, which makes the J call doubtful. Germline V lookup: CDR1 MDHEN, CDR2 SYDVKM. The CDR3 is 14 residues long. Here the CDR3 DNA reads TGTGCCAGCAGTTTACCTTACCCGGGGTTCGAGCAGTACTTC. Amino acids: CASSLPYPGFEQYF.

This clone is a singleton in its sample. The chain couples TRBV7-2 to TRBJ1-5; D not resolved. The CDR3 runs 15 residues. In germline, CDR1 is SGHTA, CDR2 FQGNSA. With 5 bases removed from V and 0 bases from J, the gap between germline ends came to 11 bases. DNA for the CDR3: TGTGCCAGCAGCCTGGGCAGCTATAGCAATCAGCCCCAGCATTTT. Its protein is CASSLGSYSNQPQHF.

This clone came up a few times. This chain joins TRBV6-4 and TRBJ2-7; 9 bases map to TRBD2. This CDR3 region has 14 residues. Germline CDR1 reads MRHNA; CDR2 reads SNTAGT. V shed 4 bases, J shed 2 bases, and the junction held 3 bases outside the gene matches. The CDR3 loop reads CASSATSGTYEQYF. CDR3 sequence (DNA): TGTGCCAGCAGTGCGACTAGCGGTACCTACGAGCAGTACTTC.

The CDR3 reads CASSLVRGGTGGSTGELFF. DNA of the CDR3: TGTGCCAGCAGCTTAGTTCGGGGCGGGACAGGGGGTAGCACCGGGGAGCTGTTTTTT. V is TRBV11-2 and J is TRBJ2-2; the match to TRBD1 covers 11 bases. Trimming took 1 base from V and 4 from J; bases not matched to a gene: 11. This CDR3 has 19 amino acids. CDR1 and CDR2 (germline): SGHAT, FQNNGV. Full variable domain (remainder filled in from reference TRBV11-2 and TRBJ2-2): EAGVAQSPRYKIIEKRQSVAFWCNPISGHATLYWYQQILGQGPKLLIQFQNNGVVDDSQLPKDRFSAERLKGVDSTLKIQPAKLEDSAVYLCASSLVRGGTGGSTGELFFGEGSRLTVL.

The chain links TRBV27 to TRBJ2-7; the match to TRBD1 covers 7 bases. Germline V gene lookup returns CDR1 MNHEY and CDR2 SMNVEV (reference sequence). CDR3 length: 13 residues. J was trimmed by 0 bases and V by 10 bases; bases with no gene match: 6. The CDR3 is CAKKQGSSYEQYF. The CDR3 DNA reads as TGTGCCAAAAAACAGGGGAGCTCCTACGAGCAGTACTTC.

V gene TRBV10-3 combines with J gene TRBJ1-4; D is possibly TRBD1 (6 bases). This CDR3 region has 14 residues. Per germline, CDR1 ENHRY and CDR2 SYGVKD. Deletions cut 8 bases from V and 8 bases from J, with 18 bases between. In nucleotides, the CDR3 is TGTGCCATCTCTGGGGGCGCCCCACGGGAAAAACTGTTTTTT. This gives the protein CAISGGAPREKLFF.

The CDR3, as DNA: TGCGCCAGCAGCACAGGGAGCACCGGGGAGCTGTTTTTT. It is translated as CASSTGSTGELFF. This chain links TRBV5-1 with TRBJ2-2; a possible D gene is TRBD1 (6 bases). CDR3 length equals 13 residues. V dropped 4 bases and J dropped 4 bases, with 8 bases sitting between them. From germline, CDR1 is SGHRS and CDR2 YFSETQ.

Turning to this clone: The same CDR3 also results from other DNA sequences found in this sample. This sequence joins TRBV9 and TRBJ1-1; 9 nucleotides match TRBD1. There are 15 residues in the CDR3. Germline CDR1 is SGDLS and CDR2 is YYNGEE. Trimming at V came to 0 bases and at J to 1 base, leaving 1 base not matched to a gene. CDR3 DNA: TGTGCCAGCAGCGTAGGGGGACAGGGGAACACTGAAGCTTTCTTT. Translated: CASSVGGQGNTEAFF. The whole variable domain, remainder taken from reference TRBV9 and TRBJ1-1, is DSGVTQTPKHLITATGQRVTLRCSPRSGDLSVYWYQQSLDQGLQFLIQYYNGEERAKGNILERFSAQQFPDLHSELNLSSLELGDSALYFCASSVGGQGNTEAFFGQGTRLTVV.

CDR3 sequence: CASSLTTGQGFYGYTF. CDR3 DNA sequence: TGTGCCAGCAGCTTAACCACGGGACAGGGGTTCTATGGCTACACCTTC. This chain links TRBV7-2 with TRBJ1-2; 10 nucleotides agree with TRBD1. The CDR3 spans 16 residues. The trim removed 2 bases at V and 4 bases at J, leaving 7 bases unmatched. Germline-derived CDR1 and CDR2 are SGHTA and FQGNSA.

V usage is TRBV4-2 and J usage is TRBJ2-2; 9 bases map to TRBD1. The junction had 10 bases not matched to a gene; V was cut back by 1 base and J by 7 bases. The CDR3 totals 17 residues. Germline-derived CDR1 and CDR2 are LGHNA and YNFKEQ. In DNA, the CDR3 is TGTGCCAGCAGCCAAGGCCGGACAGGGGCGTACGGCGGGGAGCTGTTTTTT. This codes for CASSQGRTGAYGGELFF.

The chain uses TRBV11-1 and TRBJ1-2, with TRBD1 as a possible D gene (5 bases). Germline V gene data show CDR1 as SGHAT and CDR2 as FQDESV (reference sequence). With 5 bases removed from V and 4 bases from J, the gap between germline ends came to 14 bases. This CDR3 spans 14 amino acids. The CDR3 DNA is TGTGCCAGCAGCCCGGCAGGGCCAGGCTATGGCTACACCTTC. Translation: CASSPAGPGYGYTF.

This chain links TRBV19 with TRBJ1-5; D might be TRBD1 (5 bases). Germline loops: CDR1 LNHDA, CDR2 SQIVND (reference sequence). With 5 bases removed from V and 8 bases from J, the gap between germline ends came to 13 bases. The CDR3 length is 13 residues. The CDR3 here is CASSWTTEEPQHF. CDR3 sequence (DNA): TGTGCCAGTAGTTGGACAACCGAGGAGCCCCAGCATTTT.

This chain links TRBV7-2 with TRBJ2-1; no clear D. Between the trimmed V and J ends, which lost 5 bases and 4 bases, there was a span of 15 bases. The CDR3 runs to 15 residues. The germline gives CDR1 SGHTA, CDR2 FQGNSA. The CDR3 DNA sequence: TGTGCCAGCAGCCGCGGAGTCCCAGGTTACAATGAGCAGTTCTTC. Amino acid sequence: CASSRGVPGYNEQFF.

The genes are TRBV11-2 and TRBJ1-5; 7 nucleotides align to TRBD1. The CDR3 loop spans 13 amino acids. Trimming at V came to 11 bases and at J to 4 bases, leaving 8 bases not matched to a gene. Germline lookup yields CDR1 SGHAT and CDR2 FQNNGV. The chain's CDR3 is CASQGQPNQPQHF. CDR3 coding DNA: TGTGCCTCCCAGGGACAGCCTAATCAGCCCCAGCATTTT.

The gene calls are TRBV5-4 and TRBJ1-3; 10 bases are shared with TRBD1. The CDR3 loop spans 18 amino acids. Per the germline V gene, CDR1 is SGHNT and CDR2 is YYREEE (reference sequence). With 4 bases clipped from V and 0 bases from J, the junction kept 10 bases outside the gene matches. CDR3 sequence reads: CASSPTGTGALSGNTIYF. CDR3 nucleotides: TGTGCCAGCAGCCCGACCGGGACAGGGGCCCTCTCTGGAAACACCATATATTTT.

The V and J genes are TRBV5-6 and TRBJ2-7; 9 bases map to TRBD1. Germline V gene lookup returns CDR1 SGHDT and CDR2 YYEEEE. V trimming: 4 bases; J trimming: 7 bases; junction bases outside the gene matches: 15. The CDR3 is 16 residues long. The CDR3 DNA sequence: TGTGCCAGCAGCACGATTCGGGACAGGGTGCGTGAGGAGCAGTACTTC. Protein: CASSTIRDRVREEQYF.

This clone was found a few times. The genes are TRBV4-3 and TRBJ1-2, with a weak D call TRBD1 (5 bases). Trimming stripped 4 bases from V and 6 bases from J, with 15 bases between. The CDR3 consists of 14 residues. CDR1 is LGHNA and CDR2 is YSLEER in the germline V gene. CDR3 nucleotides: TGCGCCAGCAGCCCCCTGGGGGGGAGGGATGGCTACACCTTC. This translates into CASSPLGGRDGYTF.

V and J are TRBV4-1 and TRBJ2-4; D is undetermined. Per germline, CDR1 MGHRA and CDR2 YSYEKL. The CDR3 extends over 19 amino acids. Trimming cost V 0 bases and J 1 base, with 19 bases left between them. The CDR3 DNA reads as TGCGCCAGCAGCCAAGAACCAGATAATATTTCCGCGGCCAAAAACATTCAGTACTTC. Translated: CASSQEPDNISAAKNIQYF.

V and J are TRBV7-9 and TRBJ2-4; the match to TRBD1 covers 10 bases. Unmatched junction bases numbered 12, after V lost 0 bases and J lost 4 bases. CDR1 SEHNR and CDR2 FQNEAQ come from the germline V gene (reference sequence). The CDR3 runs 19 residues. CDR3 nucleotide sequence: TGTGCCAGCAGCTTAGCGTACATAGGGGACAGGGGTCGGAAAAACATTCAGTACTTC. Its translation is CASSLAYIGDRGRKNIQYF.

V gene TRBV6-1 combines with J gene TRBJ2-7; 9 bases align to TRBD1. Germline V gene sequence: CDR1 MNHNS, CDR2 SASEGT. The CDR3 totals 15 residues. The V segment lost 6 bases and the J segment 0 bases; nucleotides outside the gene matches: 6. The DNA of the CDR3 is TGTGCCAGCAGCACCGGGACAGGGAACTCCTACGAGCAGTACTTC. Its translation: CASSTGTGNSYEQYF.

On this clone itself: Additional DNA sequences in this sample encode the identical CDR3. The chain employs TRBV14 and TRBJ2-2; D gene uncertain. The CDR3 spans 14 residues. Germline V gene sequence: CDR1 SGHDN, CDR2 FVKESK. V was cut by 1 base and J by 4 bases, with 7 bases left in between. CDR3 amino acids: CASSQVLSTGELFF. In DNA, the CDR3 is TGTGCCAGCAGCCAAGTCCTAAGCACCGGGGAGCTGTTTTTT.

This clone is a singleton in its sample. CDR3: CASSPGLGGYEQYF. Here the CDR3 DNA reads TGTGCCAGCTCCCCGGGACTAGGAGGCTACGAGCAGTACTTC. The V gene is TRBV18, the J gene TRBJ2-7; 8 nucleotides align to TRBD2. The V segment lost 6 bases and the J segment 3 bases; nucleotides outside the gene matches: 7. CDR3 length: 14 residues. CDR1 is KGHSH, CDR2 LQKENI, per germline. The entire variable domain, with the rest obtained from reference TRBV18 and TRBJ2-7, is as follows: NAGVMQNPRHLVRRRGQEARLRCSPMKGHSHVYWYRQLPEEGLKFMVYLQKENIIDESGMPKERFSAEFPKEGPSILRIQQVVRGDSAAYFCASSPGLGGYEQYFGPGTRLTVT.

V usage is TRBV11-3 and J usage is TRBJ2-2; D is undetermined. Germline CDR1 SGHNT, CDR2 YENEEA. Trimming took off 1 base at V and 2 bases at J, with 5 bases between the two ends. The CDR3 consists of 14 residues. The CDR3: CASSLAYNTGELFF. As DNA, the CDR3 is TGTGCCAGCAGCTTAGCTTACAACACCGGGGAGCTGTTTTTT.

This CDR3 reads CASSQEGTASVIYNSPLHF. The CDR3 nucleotides read TGCGCCAGCAGCCAAGAAGGGACAGCCTCAGTTATTTATAATTCACCCCTCCACTTT. The gene calls are TRBV4-1 and TRBJ1-6; TRBD1 matches 7 bases. Looked up from germline, CDR1 is MGHRA and CDR2 is YSYEKL. The CDR3 has 19 amino acids. V was pared by 0 bases and J by 4 bases, with 12 bases of the junction left unmatched.

In the case of this clone: Its ends do not fully match the called genes, so a read error is possible. The genes are TRBV7-7 and TRBJ2-1; D remains unclear. Germline CDR1 reads SSHAT; CDR2 reads FNYEAQ (reference sequence). The CDR3 loop spans 15 amino acids. The CDR3 loop reads CASSPDWSSYNEQFF. The CDR3, as DNA: TGTGCTAGCAGCCCAGACTGGAGCTCCTACAATGAGCAGTTCTTC.

To note about this clone: The sample holds other DNA sequences that translate to the same CDR3. This chain connects TRBV2 to TRBJ2-3; D gene uncertain. CDR3 size: 12 residues. V lost 6 bases, J lost 1 base, and 5 bases lay in between. CDR1 is SNHLY, CDR2 FYNNEI, per germline. The CDR3 DNA is TGTGCCAGCAGCGAGGGCACAGATACGCAGTATTTT. Its translation is CASSEGTDTQYF.